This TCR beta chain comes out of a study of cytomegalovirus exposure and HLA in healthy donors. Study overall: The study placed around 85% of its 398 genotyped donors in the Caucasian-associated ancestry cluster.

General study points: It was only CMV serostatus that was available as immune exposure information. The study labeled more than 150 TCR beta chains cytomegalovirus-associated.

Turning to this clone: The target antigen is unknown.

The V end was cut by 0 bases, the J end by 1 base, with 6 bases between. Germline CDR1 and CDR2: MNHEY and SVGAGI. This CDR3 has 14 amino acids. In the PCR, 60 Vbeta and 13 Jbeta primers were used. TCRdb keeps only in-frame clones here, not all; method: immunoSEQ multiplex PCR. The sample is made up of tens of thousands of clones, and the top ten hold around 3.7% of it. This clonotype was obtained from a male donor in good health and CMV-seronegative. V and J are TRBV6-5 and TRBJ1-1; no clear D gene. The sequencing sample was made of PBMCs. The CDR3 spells CASSYSFSNTEAFF. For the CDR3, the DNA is TGTGCCAGCAGTTACTCGTTCTCGAACACTGAAGCTTTCTTT.